Below are 30 T cell receptor beta chains sequenced from a single sample in a study of T cell clonality in common variable immunodeficiency. Produced via immunoSEQ multiplex PCR; TCRdb's table is partial and in-frame only. The sample includes about 37,000 clones, none of them occurring once. The specimen sequenced was peripheral blood mononuclear cells. These TCRs come from a person between 18 and 75 years old in good health.

This clone was recorded many times. The read terminates 3 residues before the CDR3 end, so the remaining end is supplied by the germline J gene. The gene calls are TRBV27 and TRBJ1-2, with TRBD1 matching over 7 bases. Germline values: CDR1 MNHEY, CDR2 SMNVEV (reference sequence). The V and J ends lost 8 bases and 0 bases, in that order; junction bases with no gene match: 3. CDR3 length: 13 amino acids. The CDR3 loop is CASGTASNYGYTF. The sequenced part of the CDR3 DNA is TGTGCCAGCGGGACAGCTTCTAACTATGGC.

This clone was picked up many times. The read finishes 3 residues shy of the CDR3 end, and the germline J gene is used to complete it. This chain links TRBV5-6 with TRBJ1-5; TRBD1 is a possible D gene (6 bases). Germline V CDR1 and CDR2: SGHDT, YYEEEE. The CDR3 length is 15 residues. V shed 1 base and J shed 2 bases, with 10 bases lying between them. CDR3 DNA, as far as it was read: TGTGCCAGCAGCTTGACAGGGATGGGCAATCAGCCC. Translating it yields CASSLTGMGNQP. The complete CDR3 reads CASSLTGMGNQPQHF.

This clone was seen at least ten times. The read ends 3 residues shy of where the CDR3 ends; the end is completed using the germline J gene. The chain combines TRBV19 with TRBJ2-5; 12 bases align to TRBD2. V lost 4 bases and J lost 5; bases outside the gene matches: 2. The germline gives CDR1 LNHDA, CDR2 SQIVND (reference sequence). The CDR3 is 14 residues long. CDR3 sequence reads: CASSKTSGSETQYF. The CDR3 bases that were read are TGTGCCAGTAGTAAGACTAGCGGGAGTGAGACC.

The table lists this clone with many counts. The CDR3 goes on 3 residues after the read ends, and that part is filled in from the germline J gene. The V call is TRBV4-1, the J call TRBJ2-5, with TRBD2 matching 10 bases. With 2 bases clipped from V and 4 bases from J, the junction kept 10 bases outside the gene matches. CDR1 and CDR2 from the germline V gene are MGHRA and YSYEKL. This CDR3 comprises 17 residues. CDR3 region: CASSQLGSGGPGETQYF. CDR3 bases read: TGCGCCAGCAGCCAACTAGGTAGCGGGGGGCCTGGAGAGACC.

Details on this clone: With the read ending 3 residues before the CDR3 end, the germline J gene is used to fill in that end. The V call is TRBV11-3, the J call TRBJ1-1; TRBD1 might be the D (5 bases). Germline V gene data show CDR1 as SGHNT and CDR2 as YENEEA. The ends were cut back, 1 base at V and 5 bases at J, with 8 bases in the middle. The CDR3 is 13 residues long. The CDR3 loop reads CASSLGRGTEAFF. The part of the CDR3 DNA that was read is TGTGCCAGCAGCTTAGGAAGGGGAACTGAA. The variable domain in full, with the rest retrieved from reference TRBV11-3 and TRBJ1-1, is EAGVVQSPRYKIIEKKQPVAFWCNPISGHNTLYWYLQNLGQGPELLIRYENEEAVDDSQLPKDRFSAERLKGVDSTLKIQPAELGDSAVYLCASSLGRGTEAFFGQGTRLTVV.

This clone was seen at least ten times. The CDR3 end lies 3 residues beyond the end of the read and is filled in from the germline J gene. The chain links TRBV20-1 to TRBJ1-5; 9 bases map to TRBD1. CDR1 and CDR2 (germline): DFQATT, SNEGSKA (reference sequence). The J segment lost 7 bases and the V segment lost 6 bases, leaving 13 bases of the junction unmatched. CDR3 length equals 15 residues. CDR3 loop: CSAYRQGVPGQPQHF. CDR3 DNA (partial): TGCAGTGCATATAGACAGGGGGTCCCGGGGCAGCCC.

This clone was recorded at least ten times. The read terminates 3 residues before the CDR3 end, so the remaining end is supplied by the germline J gene. The chain carries TRBV10-3 and TRBJ2-7; 9 positions agree with TRBD2. CDR1 ENHRY and CDR2 SYGVKD come from the germline V gene. The ends lost 6 bases at V and 4 bases at J; junction bases unmatched: 7. There are 14 residues in the CDR3. The CDR3 loop reads CAISDAAGGYEQYF. The CDR3 DNA, read in part, is TGTGCCATCAGCGACGCAGCGGGGGGATACGAG.

This clone came up many times. The read falls 3 residues short of the CDR3 end, and the missing part is taken from the germline J gene. The chain employs TRBV6-2 or TRBV6-3 and TRBJ2-2, with D hard to call. The CDR3 has 16 amino acids. The germline V gene encodes CDR1 MNHEY and CDR2 SVGEGT. V shed 8 bases and J shed 0 bases, with 16 bases lying between them. The CDR3 loop is CASLLDGDTNTGELFF. CDR3 DNA (partial): TGTGCCAGCCTTCTCGACGGAGACACGAACACCGGGGAG.

This clone was recorded many times. The read ends 3 residues early relative to the CDR3; the germline J gene fills the gap. The chain has TRBV20-1 and TRBJ1-1; possible D gene TRBD1, 5 bases. The CDR3 runs 15 residues. CDR1 is DFQATT, CDR2 SNEGSKA, per germline (reference sequence). V lost 0 bases and J lost 6, with 17 bases in between. The sequenced CDR3 bases are TGCAGTGCTAGAGATACTACGTCGGGGGGGTCTGAA. Translation gives CSARDTTSGGSE. The CDR3 in its entirety is CSARDTTSGGSEAFF.

In its sample, this clone was seen many times. The read ends 3 residues before the CDR3 terminus; that terminus is restored from the germline J gene. The J gene is TRBJ1-3, the V gene TRBV6-1; a weak D match, TRBD1 (5 bases). Germline V CDR1 and CDR2: MNHNS, SASEGT. This CDR3 is 15 amino acids long. The V gene lost 4 bases and the J gene lost 0 bases, with 10 bases spanning the gap. Here the CDR3 reads CASSGQSSSGNTIYF. The covered CDR3 bases are TGTGCCAGCAGTGGACAGTCGAGCTCTGGAAACACC.

Regarding this clone: Read coverage stops 3 residues before the CDR3 terminus; the germline J gene supplies the remainder. J is TRBJ1-2 and V is TRBV2, with 8 nucleotides matching TRBD1. The CDR3 sequence is 15 residues long. The germline V gene has CDR1 SNHLY and CDR2 FYNNEI. CDR3 DNA, as far as it was read: TGTGCCAGCAGTGACCCGGACAGGGCCGGCTACGAC. Translating it yields CASSDPDRAGYD. The whole CDR3 protein reads CASSDPDRAGYDYTF.

This clone was observed at least ten times. The read is 3 residues too short to cover the CDR3 end, so that end is filled in from the germline J gene. The chain recombines TRBV19 with TRBJ2-2, with 9 bases matching TRBD2. Germline CDR1 is LNHDA and CDR2 is SQIVND (reference sequence). The CDR3 is 15 residues long. The V gene end was trimmed by 3 bases and the J gene end by 4 bases; junction bases not matched to a gene: 3. CDR3 loop: CASSMGLASTGELFF. CDR3 DNA, as far as it was read: TGTGCCAGTAGTATGGGACTAGCTAGCACCGGGGAG.

This clone occurred many times. The CDR3 extends 3 residues past the end of the read, so its final part is completed from the germline J gene. This rearrangement joins TRBV7-2 to TRBJ1-2, with a tentative D call TRBD1 (5 bases). CDR1 is SGHTA, CDR2 FQGNSA, per germline. V was pared by 2 bases and J by 4 bases, with 11 bases between. The CDR3 runs to 14 residues. The CDR3 sequence is CASSLIRGGYGYTF. The sequenced CDR3 bases are TGTGCCAGCAGCTTAATTCGGGGGGGCTATGGC. Supplemented by reference TRBV7-2 and TRBJ1-2, the full variable domain reads GAGVSQSPSNKVTEKGKDVELRCDPISGHTALYWYRQSLGQGLEFLIYFQGNSAPDKSGLPSDRFSAERTGGSVSTLTIQRTQQEDSAVYLCASSLIRGGYGYTFGSGTRLTVV.

This clone was seen repeatedly, ten times or more. The read is 3 residues too short to cover the CDR3 end, so that end is filled in from the germline J gene. The chain is built from TRBV5-4 and TRBJ2-7, with 8 bases lining up with TRBD1. The CDR3 runs to 15 residues. J was trimmed by 3 bases and V by 4 bases; bases with no gene match: 9. The V gene's germline CDR1 is SGHNT and CDR2 YYREEE (reference sequence). CDR3 sequence: CASSRGQVLGYEQYF. The sequenced CDR3 bases are TGTGCCAGCAGCAGGGGACAGGTGTTAGGCTACGAG.

This clone has a count of ten or more. The DNA ends 3 residues before the CDR3 does, and the rest of the CDR3 is filled in from the germline J gene. The chain uses TRBV28 and TRBJ1-4; D is perhaps TRBD1 (6 bases). CDR1 is MDHEN and CDR2 is SYDVKM in the germline V gene. CDR3 length equals 13 residues. Trimming removed 6 bases from V and 7 bases from J, with 12 bases in between. The CDR3: CASSTGTPEKLFF. The covered CDR3 bases are TGTGCCAGCAGCACCGGGACACCTGAAAAA.

This clone was observed at least ten times. The read ends 3 residues shy of where the CDR3 ends; the end is completed using the germline J gene. The rearrangement uses TRBV19 and TRBJ1-2; TRBD1 aligns across 8 bases. V lost 2 bases to trimming and J lost 1 base; unmatched junction nucleotides: 6. The CDR3 runs 16 residues. The V gene's germline CDR1 is LNHDA and CDR2 SQIVND (reference sequence). The DNA read from the CDR3 is TGTGCCAGTAGTATAACCCGGACAGGGTTTAACTATGGC. This translates into CASSITRTGFNYG. The CDR3 reads in full as CASSITRTGFNYGYTF.

This clone occurred many times. Sequencing ends 3 residues short of the CDR3 end; the germline J gene provides the rest. The chain uses TRBV28 and TRBJ2-3; 8 bases fit TRBD2. Germline values: CDR1 MDHEN, CDR2 SYDVKM. The CDR3 is made up of 16 amino acids. V shed 5 bases, J shed 4 bases, and the junction held 11 bases outside the gene matches. The CDR3 protein is CASSPRTSPQADTQYF. Partial CDR3 DNA: TGTGCCAGCAGTCCGCGGACTAGCCCGCAGGCAGATACG.

This clone has at least ten counts. The chain's CDR3 is CASSLRTGSYETQYF. CDR3 DNA (partial): TGTGCCAGCAGCCTTCGGACAGGGTCGTACGAGACC. This chain connects TRBV13 to TRBJ2-5, with 8 bases aligning to TRBD1. The CDR3 extends 3 residues past the end of the read, so its final part is completed from the germline J gene. The length of the CDR3 is 15 residues. Germline trimming cut 5 bases from V and 5 bases from J; bases unmatched to any gene: 10. Germline V gene lookup returns CDR1 PRHDT and CDR2 FYEKMQ (reference sequence).

This clone showed up many times. The read terminates 3 residues ahead of where the CDR3 ends, so the germline J gene completes it. The J gene is TRBJ2-3, the V gene TRBV12-3 or TRBV12-4; maybe TRBD2 (5 bases). This CDR3 is built from 15 residues. Between the trimmed V and J ends, which lost 4 bases and 1 base, there was a span of 12 bases. The DNA read from the CDR3 is TGTGCCAGCAGTTACCGAGGGTGGGGCACAGATACG. This gives the protein CASSYRGWGTDT. The full CDR3 protein reads CASSYRGWGTDTQYF.

This clone was seen at least ten times. The CDR3 end is not reached by the read, which stops 3 residues before it; the germline J gene fills it in. V usage is TRBV4-2 and J usage is TRBJ2-2; 15 bases map to TRBD2. The length of the CDR3 is 20 residues. J was trimmed by 5 bases and V by 4 bases; bases with no gene match: 14. The germline V gene encodes CDR1 LGHNA and CDR2 YNFKEQ. The CDR3 spells CASSPLSGLAGGDRTGELFF. CDR3 DNA, as far as it was read: TGTGCCAGCAGCCCACTCTCCGGACTAGCGGGAGGGGATCGAACCGGGGAG.

This clone was seen at least ten times. The missing CDR3 end, 3 residues past where the read stops, is filled in from the germline J gene. The J gene is TRBJ2-7, the V gene TRBV20-1, with 7 bases identical to TRBD1. Losses at the gene ends were 5 bases for V and 1 base for J; bases not matched to a gene: 5. Germline V gene data show CDR1 as DFQATT and CDR2 as SNEGSKA (reference sequence). The CDR3 runs 13 residues. The CDR3 is CSASRDRSYEQYF. Partial CDR3 DNA: TGCAGTGCTTCCCGGGACAGATCCTACGAG.

The sample holds many counts of this clone. Coverage ceases 3 residues before the CDR3 finishes, and the germline J gene fills in the end. V and J are TRBV7-9 and TRBJ1-2; TRBD1 aligns across 9 bases. The trim removed 5 bases at V and 7 bases at J, leaving 8 bases unmatched. Germline CDR1 and CDR2: SEHNR and FQNEAQ (reference sequence). The CDR3 is 14 amino acids. The CDR3 sequence is CASSNRDRDLGYTF. The covered CDR3 bases are TGTGCCAGCAGCAACCGGGACAGGGATCTTGGC.

This clone was picked up many times. Coverage ceases 3 residues before the CDR3 finishes, and the germline J gene fills in the end. The genes are TRBV2 and TRBJ2-1; D possibly corresponds to TRBD1 (5 bases). In germline, CDR1 is SNHLY, CDR2 FYNNEI. Trimming shortened V by 5 bases and J by 5 bases, and 22 bases separated the two germline ends. The CDR3 is 17 residues long. Here the CDR3 reads CASSKSAGPIMNNEQFF. Incomplete CDR3 DNA: TGTGCCAGCAGTAAGTCGGCAGGGCCGATCATGAACAATGAG.

This clone occurred many times. The sequenced fragment ends 3 residues before the CDR3 boundary, so the rest is inferred from the germline J gene. This chain links TRBV20-1 with TRBJ2-2; 10 nucleotides align to TRBD1. CDR1 and CDR2 (germline): DFQATT, SNEGSKA (reference sequence). The CDR3 loop spans 17 amino acids. The ends lost 3 bases at V and 4 bases at J; junction bases unmatched: 11. CDR3 bases read: TGCAGTGCTAGGGGCGGGGACAGGGGCATTGGCACCGGGGAG. It yields the protein CSARGGDRGIGTGE. In full, the CDR3 reads CSARGGDRGIGTGELFF.

This clone was picked up many times. From the germline J gene comes the end of the CDR3, since the read stops 3 residues before it. V usage is TRBV20-1 and J usage is TRBJ2-1, with a possible D match to TRBD1 (6 bases). CDR1 and CDR2 (germline): DFQATT, SNEGSKA (reference sequence). The CDR3 consists of 14 residues. With 3 bases removed from V and 2 bases from J, the gap between germline ends came to 11 bases. CDR3 DNA (partial): TGCAGTGCTAGCCAGGGGTTGGCCTACAATGAG. Amino acid sequence: CSASQGLAYNE. The full CDR3 protein reads CSASQGLAYNEQFF.

This clone was observed at least ten times. The read finishes 3 residues shy of the CDR3 end, and the germline J gene is used to complete it. This chain uses TRBV7-9 with TRBJ2-3; 10 nucleotides agree with TRBD1. Germline CDR1 and CDR2: SEHNR and FQNEAQ (reference sequence). The J segment lost 6 bases and the V segment lost 2 bases, leaving 5 bases of the junction unmatched. The length of the CDR3 is 15 residues. CDR3 DNA, as far as it was read: TGTGCCAGCAGCTTAATGGGGACAGGGGCCGATACG. Protein sequence: CASSLMGTGADT. The full CDR3 reads CASSLMGTGADTQYF. Based on the CDR3 plus reference TRBV7-9 and TRBJ2-3, the full variable domain is DTGVSQNPRHKITKRGQNVTFRCDPISEHNRLYWYRQTLGQGPEFLTYFQNEAQLEKSRLLSDRFSAERPKGSFSTLEIQRTEQGDSAMYLCASSLMGTGADTQYFGPGTRLTVL.

This clone was seen repeatedly, ten times or more. CDR3 DNA (partial): TGCGCCAGCACCGGGTCCTCGATACAAGAGACC. Translation: CASTGSSIQET. The entire CDR3 protein is CASTGSSIQETQYF. This chain connects TRBV5-1 to TRBJ2-5; D is uncertain. The read ends 3 residues shy of where the CDR3 ends; the end is completed using the germline J gene. Trimming left V 6 bases short and J 2 bases short, with 14 bases between. The CDR3 covers 14 residues. Per the germline V gene, CDR1 is SGHRS and CDR2 is YFSETQ.

Ten or more counts support this clone. CDR3: CASSLSLSPVYEQYF. The covered CDR3 bases are TGTGCCAGCAGCTTGTCCTTAAGCCCGGTCTACGAG. The rearrangement uses TRBV5-5 and TRBJ2-7; D is unclear. The read halts 3 residues ahead of the CDR3 end, with the missing end drawn from the germline J gene. The CDR3 runs to 15 residues. Germline lookup yields CDR1 SGHKS and CDR2 YYEKEE (reference sequence). V gave up 1 base and J gave up 3 bases, with 14 bases separating them.

Of note for this clone: The read ends 3 residues shy of where the CDR3 ends; the end is completed using the germline J gene. The V gene is TRBV5-1, the J gene TRBJ1-1, with D maybe TRBD1 (5 bases). CDR1 and CDR2 (germline): SGHRS, YFSETQ. CDR3 length equals 12 residues. The CDR3 here is CASYDDDREAFF. The DNA read from the CDR3 is TGCGCCAGCTACGACGATGACAGAGAA.

This clone was observed at least ten times. The read halts 3 residues ahead of the CDR3 end, with the missing end drawn from the germline J gene. The chain has TRBV20-1 and TRBJ2-1; 10 bases align to TRBD2. CDR3 length equals 15 residues. J was trimmed by 3 bases and V by 0 bases; bases with no gene match: 2. CDR1 and CDR2 (germline): DFQATT, SNEGSKA (reference sequence). CDR3 DNA, as far as it was read: TGCAGTGCTAGAGATCAGCGGGAGGGCTACAATGAG. It is translated as CSARDQREGYNE. The complete CDR3 reads CSARDQREGYNEQFF.